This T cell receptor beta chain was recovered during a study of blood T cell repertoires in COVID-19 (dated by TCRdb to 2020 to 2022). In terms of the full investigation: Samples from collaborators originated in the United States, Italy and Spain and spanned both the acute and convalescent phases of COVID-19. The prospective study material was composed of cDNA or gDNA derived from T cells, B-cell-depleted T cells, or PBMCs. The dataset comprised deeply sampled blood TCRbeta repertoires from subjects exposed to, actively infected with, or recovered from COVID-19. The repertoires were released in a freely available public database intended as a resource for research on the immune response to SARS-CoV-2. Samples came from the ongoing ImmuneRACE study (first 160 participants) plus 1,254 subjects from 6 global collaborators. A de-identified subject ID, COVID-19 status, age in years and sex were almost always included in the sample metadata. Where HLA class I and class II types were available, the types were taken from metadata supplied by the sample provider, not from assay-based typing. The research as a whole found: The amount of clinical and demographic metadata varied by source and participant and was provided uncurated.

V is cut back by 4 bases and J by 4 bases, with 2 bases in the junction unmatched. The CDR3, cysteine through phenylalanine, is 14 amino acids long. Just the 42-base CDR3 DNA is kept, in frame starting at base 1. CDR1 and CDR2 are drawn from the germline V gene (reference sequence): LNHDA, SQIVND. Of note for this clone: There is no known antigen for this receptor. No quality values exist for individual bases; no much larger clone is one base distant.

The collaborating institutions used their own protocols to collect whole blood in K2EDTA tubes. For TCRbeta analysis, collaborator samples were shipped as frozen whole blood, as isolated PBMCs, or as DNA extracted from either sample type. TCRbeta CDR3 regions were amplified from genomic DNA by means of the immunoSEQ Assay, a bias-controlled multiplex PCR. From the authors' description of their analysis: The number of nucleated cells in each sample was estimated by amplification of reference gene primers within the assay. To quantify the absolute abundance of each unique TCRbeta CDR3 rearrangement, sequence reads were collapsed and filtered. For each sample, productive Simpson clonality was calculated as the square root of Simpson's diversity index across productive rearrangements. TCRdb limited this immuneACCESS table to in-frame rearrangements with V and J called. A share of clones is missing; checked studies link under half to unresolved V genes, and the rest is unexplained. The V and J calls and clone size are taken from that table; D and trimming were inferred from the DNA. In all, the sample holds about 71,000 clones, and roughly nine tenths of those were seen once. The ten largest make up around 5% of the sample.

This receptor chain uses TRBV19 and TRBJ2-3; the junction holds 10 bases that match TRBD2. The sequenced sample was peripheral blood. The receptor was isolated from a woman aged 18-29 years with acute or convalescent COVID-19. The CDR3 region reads CASSRLAGSDTQYF. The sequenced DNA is TGTGCCAGTAGTAGACTAGCGGGTTCAGATACGCAGTATTTT. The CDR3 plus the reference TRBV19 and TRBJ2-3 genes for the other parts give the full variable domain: DGGITQSPKYLFRKEGQNVTLSCEQNLNHDAMYWYRQDPGQGLRLIYYSQIVNDFQKGDIAEGYSVSREKKESFPLTVTSAQKNPTAFYLCASSRLAGSDTQYFGPGTRLTVL.